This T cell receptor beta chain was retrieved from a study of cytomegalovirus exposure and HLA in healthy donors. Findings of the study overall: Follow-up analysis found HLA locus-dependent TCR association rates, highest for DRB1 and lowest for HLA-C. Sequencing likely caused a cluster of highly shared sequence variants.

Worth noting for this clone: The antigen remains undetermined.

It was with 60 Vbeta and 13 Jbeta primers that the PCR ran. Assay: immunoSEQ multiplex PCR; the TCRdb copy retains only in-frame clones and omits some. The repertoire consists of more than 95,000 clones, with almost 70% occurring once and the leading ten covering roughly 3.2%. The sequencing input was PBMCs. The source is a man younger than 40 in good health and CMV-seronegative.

The CDR3 loop is CASSQDWDNEETQYF. The DNA for the CDR3 is TGCGCCAGCAGCCAAGATTGGGACAATGAAGAGACCCAGTACTTC. The rearrangement joins TRBV4-3 to TRBJ2-5, with D perhaps matching TRBD1 (6 bases). Trimming pared 0 bases from V and 3 bases from J, leaving 11 bases between. The CDR3 has 15 residues. Germline V gives CDR1 LGHNA, CDR2 YSLEER.